This T cell receptor beta chain derives from a study of beta chain features in type 1 diabetes. Study context: Patients and healthy donors were similar in age, gender and cell yields.

The V end was cut by 3 bases, the J end by 12 bases, with 18 bases between. The CDR3 is 14 residues long. Germline CDR1 and CDR2: LNHNV and YYDKDF (reference sequence). In this sample, this clone turned up a few times. Purities over 98% were achieved in all sorted populations. Since all of the isolated RNA was reverse transcribed, expressed TCRB transcripts were what got sequenced. The table came from immunoSEQ multiplex PCR; TCRdb's copy has only in-frame clones and leaves some out. The table records nearly 250,000 clones, over 65% of them present only once. This TCR came from a man aged 25-45 years in good health. V usage is TRBV15 and J usage is TRBJ2-1; no firm D call. The sample was naive CD4+ T cells from blood. In nucleotides, the CDR3 is TGTGCCACCAGCAGCGCCTTGAAGTCGGAGCCGCAGTTCTTC. This sequence encodes CATSSALKSEPQFF.